This TCR beta chain was recorded in a study of blood T cell repertoires in COVID-19 (dated by TCRdb to the early 2020s). About the study as a whole: Samples covering the acute and convalescent phases of COVID-19 were provided by collaborators in the United States, Italy and Spain. The material from the prospective study consisted of cDNA or gDNA derived from T cells, B-cell-depleted T cells, or PBMCs. Deeply sampled blood TCRbeta repertoires from subjects exposed to, actively infected with, or recovered from COVID-19 were included in the dataset. The repertoires were made available in a free public database intended to serve as a resource for research on the immune response to SARS-CoV-2. Samples came from the ongoing ImmuneRACE study (first 160 participants) plus 1,254 subjects from 6 global collaborators. The sample metadata nearly always contained a de-identified subject ID, COVID-19 status, age in years and sex. Where HLA class I and class II types were available, the types were taken from metadata supplied by the sample provider, not from assay-based typing.

Concerning this clone: Its antigen target is currently unknown. There are no base qualities to consult, and no much larger clone falls within one base.

TCRbeta CDR3 regions were amplified from genomic DNA by means of the immunoSEQ Assay, a bias-controlled multiplex PCR. In the paper's pipeline: Within the assay, amplification of reference gene primers was used to estimate how many nucleated cells each sample contained. To quantify the absolute abundance of each unique TCRbeta CDR3 rearrangement, sequence reads were collapsed and filtered. Productive Simpson clonality was computed per sample as the square root of Simpson's diversity index over productive rearrangements. Drawn from immuneACCESS, this table holds only the in-frame rearrangements with V and J called that TCRdb kept. Clones are partly lost; checked studies trace under half to an unresolved V gene and leave the rest unexplained. For V, J and clone size, that table is used; D and trimming come from the DNA. The table for this sample lists around 95,000 clones; more than 75% of them were counted only once. The top ten constitute approximately 7% of the sample.

The collaborating institutions used their own protocols to collect whole blood in K2EDTA tubes. For TCRbeta analysis, collaborator samples were shipped as frozen whole blood, as isolated PBMCs, or as DNA extracted from either sample type. V is reduced by 0 bases and J by 6 bases, leaving a spacing of 12 bases between them. CDR1 and CDR2 were assigned from the germline V gene as LGHNA and YSLEER. CDR3 length: 15 amino acids, cysteine to phenylalanine. The DNA shown is the 45-base CDR3, in frame from base 1. Study-level results and caveats: The quantity of clinical and demographic metadata differed by source and by participant and was supplied without curation.

The rearrangement combines TRBV4-3 with TRBJ1-5; no confident D gene assignment can be made. The sequencing input was peripheral blood. This clonotype originated in a young man in a cohort sampled during active COVID-19. The CDR3 sequence is CASSQDYTEPQPQHF. The nucleotide sequence is given as TGCGCCAGCAGCCAAGATTATACAGAGCCTCAGCCCCAGCATTTT.